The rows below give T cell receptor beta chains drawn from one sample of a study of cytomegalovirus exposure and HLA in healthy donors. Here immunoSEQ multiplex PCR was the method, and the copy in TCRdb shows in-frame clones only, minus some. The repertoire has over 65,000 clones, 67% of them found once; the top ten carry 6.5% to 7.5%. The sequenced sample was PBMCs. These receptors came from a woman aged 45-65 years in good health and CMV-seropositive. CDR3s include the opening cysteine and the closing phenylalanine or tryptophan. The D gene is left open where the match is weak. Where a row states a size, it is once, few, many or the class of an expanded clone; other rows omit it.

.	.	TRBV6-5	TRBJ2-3	TGTGCCAGCAGTTGGGGGCCATCCGAGCCAGATACGCAGTATTTT	CASSWGPSEPDTQYF
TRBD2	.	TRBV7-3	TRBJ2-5	TGTGCCAGCAGCTTATATGGGACTAGCGAAGAGACCCAGTACTTC	CASSLYGTSEETQYF
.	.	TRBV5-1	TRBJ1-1	TGCGCCAGCAGCTTGGTGACAAAAGCGGCTGAAGCTTTCTTT	CASSLVTKAAEAFF
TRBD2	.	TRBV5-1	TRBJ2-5	TGCGCCAGCAGCTTGGTTCCTAGCGGGGGACCATACCAAGAGACCCAGTACTTC	CASSLVPSGGPYQETQYF
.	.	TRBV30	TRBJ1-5	TGTGCCTGGAGTGGGGGCCCCAGTGGGCTACTAAATCAGCCCCAGCATTTT	CAWSGGPSGLLNQPQHF
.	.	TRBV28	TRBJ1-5	TGTGCCAGCATATTCCACAGGGCCTCTGGGCAGCCCCAGCATTTT	CASIFHRASGQPQHF
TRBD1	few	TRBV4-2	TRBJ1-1	TGTGCCAGCAGCCTAGGGGGCACAGGCGGTGAAGCTTTCTTT	CASSLGGTGGEAFF
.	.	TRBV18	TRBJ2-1	TGTGCCAGCTCTTCGGCGGGGAGGAATGAGCAGTTCTTC	CASSSAGRNEQFF
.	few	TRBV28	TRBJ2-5	TGTGCCAGCAGTGACCCTAAGAGGGTCCAAGAGACCCAGTACTTC	CASSDPKRVQETQYF
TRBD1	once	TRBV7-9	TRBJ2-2	TGTGCCAGCAGCTTAGACAGGGGTCTCACCGGGGAGCTGTTTTTT	CASSLDRGLTGELFF
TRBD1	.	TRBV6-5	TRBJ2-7	TGTGCCAGCAGTCGGGACAGGCTCTCCTACGAGCAGTACTTC	CASSRDRLSYEQYF
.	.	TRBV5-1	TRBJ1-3	TGCGCCAGCAGCTTGGGGGGGGTCAACTCTGGAAACACCATATATTTT	CASSLGGVNSGNTIYF
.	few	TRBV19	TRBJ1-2	TGTGCCAGTAGTAGAGGGAAGGGCTACACCTTC	CASSRGKGYTF
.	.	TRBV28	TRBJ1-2	TGTGCCAGCAGTCCGATAACAGGAAACTATGGCTACACCTTC	CASSPITGNYGYTF
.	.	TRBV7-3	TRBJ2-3	TGTGCCAGCAGCGTTAGCCCGACTAGCACAGATACGCAGTATTTT	CASSVSPTSTDTQYF
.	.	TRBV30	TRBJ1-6	TGTGCCTGGGTGGGCGGGGGTGAGGATTCACCCCTCCACTTT	CAWVGGGEDSPLHF
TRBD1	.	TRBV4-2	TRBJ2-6	TGTGCCAGCAGCCAAGACAGGGGGTCTGGGGCCAACGTCCTGACTTTC	CASSQDRGSGANVLTF
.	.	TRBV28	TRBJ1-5	TGTGCCAGCAGTTTGGCAGGCAATCAGCCCCAGCATTTT	CASSLAGNQPQHF
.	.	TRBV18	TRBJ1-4	TGTGCCAGCTCACTGAACGAGGCAGCGGAGAATGAAAAACTGTTTTTT	CASSLNEAAENEKLFF
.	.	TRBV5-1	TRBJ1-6	TGCGCCAGCAGGCCCGACAGTAGCTCCTATAATTCACCCCTCCACTTT	CASRPDSSSYNSPLHF
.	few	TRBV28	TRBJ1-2	TGTGCCATCGTAGCGACATCGGCTCCCGATCCTCCCGTGGCGATTAACTATGGCTACACCTTC	CAIVATSAPDPPVAINYGYTF
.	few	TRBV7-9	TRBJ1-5	TGTGCCAGCAGCCCTAGCGGCCCAGGAATTAATCAGCCCCAGCATTTT	CASSPSGPGINQPQHF
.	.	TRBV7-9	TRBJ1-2	TGTTCCAGCAGCTTATTGTCAGGGAATAACTATGGCTACACCTTC	CSSSLLSGNNYGYTF
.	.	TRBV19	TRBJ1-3	TGTGCCAGTAGTATCCAGGCAGGGGCTGGAAACACCATATATTTT	CASSIQAGAGNTIYF
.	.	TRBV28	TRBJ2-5	TGTGCCAGCAGGTACAGGCGAGAGACCCAGTACTTC	CASRYRRETQYF
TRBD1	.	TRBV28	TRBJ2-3	TGTGCCAGCAGTTCCCCCGGGACAGGGCCAGATACGCAGTATTTT	CASSSPGTGPDTQYF
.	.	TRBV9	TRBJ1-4	TGTGCCAGCAGCGTAGCGGGGGGGATAGGTGAAAAACTGTTTTTT	CASSVAGGIGEKLFF
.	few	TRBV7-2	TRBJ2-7	TGTGCCAGCAGCTTGGACGGACTGGGGGAGCAGTACTTC	CASSLDGLGEQYF
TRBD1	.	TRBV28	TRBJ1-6	TGTGCCAGCAGTCGGGACAGTAATTCACCCCTCCACTTT	CASSRDSNSPLHF
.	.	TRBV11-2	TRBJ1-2	TGTGCCAGCAGCTTAGTGGCAGGGAACTATGGCTACACCTTC	CASSLVAGNYGYTF
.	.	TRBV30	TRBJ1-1	TGTGCCTGGAGGGGGCTTTTGAACACTGAAGCTTTCTTT	CAWRGLLNTEAFF
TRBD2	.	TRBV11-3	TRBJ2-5	TGTGCCAGCAGCCCAGGGAGGGAAGAGACCCAGTACTTC	CASSPGREETQYF
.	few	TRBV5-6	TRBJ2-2	TGTGCCAGCAGCTTGGTAGGGGCGCTGTTTTTT	CASSLVGALFF
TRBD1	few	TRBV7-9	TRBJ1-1	TGTGCCAGCAGCTTCAACAGGGGGTCGGGGAACACTGAAGCTTTCTTT	CASSFNRGSGNTEAFF
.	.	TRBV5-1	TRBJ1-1	TGCGCCAGCAGCTTGGAGGGGCAAGGCACTGAAGCTTTCTTT	CASSLEGQGTEAFF
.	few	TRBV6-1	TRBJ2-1	TGTGCCAGCAGTCGCTCGGGACTCAGAGGCAATGAGCAGTTCTTC	CASSRSGLRGNEQFF
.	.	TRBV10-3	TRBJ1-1	TGTGCCATCAGTCTTTCGACAGCGATGAACACTGAAGCTTTCTTT	CAISLSTAMNTEAFF
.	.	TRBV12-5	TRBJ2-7	TGTGCTAGTGGTTTCGGGGGATCCATCGAGCAGTACTTC	CASGFGGSIEQYF
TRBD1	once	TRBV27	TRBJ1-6	TGTGCCAGCAGTCTCTTGGGGGGGGACAGGGTGAGATCACCCCTCCACTTT	CASSLLGGDRVRSPLHF
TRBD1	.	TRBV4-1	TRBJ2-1	TGCGCCAGCAGCCAAAAGCAGGGACAGGGGTGGAAGTTCTTC	CASSQKQGQGWKFF
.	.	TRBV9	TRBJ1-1	TGTGCCAGCAGCTCCAGGGCAATCTTGAACACTGAAGCTTTCTTT	CASSSRAILNTEAFF
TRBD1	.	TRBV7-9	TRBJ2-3	TGTGCCAGCAAGGGGACAGTCACAGATACGCAGTATTTT	CASKGTVTDTQYF
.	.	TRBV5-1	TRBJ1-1	TGCGCCAGCAGCACCCAGGGGTTCACTGAAGCTTTCTTT	CASSTQGFTEAFF
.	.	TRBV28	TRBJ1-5	TGTGCCAGCAGCAATGTAGGACATCCGTCGTCCCAGCATTTT	CASSNVGHPSSQHF
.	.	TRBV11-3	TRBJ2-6	TGTGCCAGCAGCCCCGAGGGAGACTCTGGGGCCAACGTCCTGACTTTC	CASSPEGDSGANVLTF
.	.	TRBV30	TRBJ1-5	TGTGCCTGGAGTGGGGGGCTGGGGCAGGCCCAGCATTTT	CAWSGGLGQAQHF
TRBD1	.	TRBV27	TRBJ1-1	TGTGCCAGCAGCGAAACGGACAGGGCGAACACTGAAGCTTTCTTT	CASSETDRANTEAFF
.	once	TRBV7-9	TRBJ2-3	TGTGCCAGCAGCTTGCCTAACACAGATACGCAGTATTTT	CASSLPNTDTQYF
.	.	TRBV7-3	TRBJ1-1	TGTGCCAGCAGCCGGACCGGGACAATGAACACTGAAGCTTTCTTT	CASSRTGTMNTEAFF
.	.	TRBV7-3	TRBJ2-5	TGTGCCAGCAGCCTATCAGACGGGTTGGGAGAGACCCAGTACTTC	CASSLSDGLGETQYF
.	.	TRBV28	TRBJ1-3	TGTGCCAGCAGTTACCCGGGACCAAGCGGGGACACCATATATTTT	CASSYPGPSGDTIYF
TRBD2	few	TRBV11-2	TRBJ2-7	TGTGCCAGCAGCTTAGGCCTAGCGGGGGGTTACGAGCAGTACTTC	CASSLGLAGGYEQYF
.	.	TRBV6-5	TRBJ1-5	TGTGCCAGCAGTAACGCCGGGAACTATCAGCCCCAGCATTTT	CASSNAGNYQPQHF
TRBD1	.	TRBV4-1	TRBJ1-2	TGCGCCAGCAGCCCCCGGCAACAGGGGGCAGTTAGCTACACCTTC	CASSPRQQGAVSYTF
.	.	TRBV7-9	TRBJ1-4	TGTTCCAGCAGCTTAGCGGGGAGGATGGATGAAAAACTGTTTTTT	CSSSLAGRMDEKLFF
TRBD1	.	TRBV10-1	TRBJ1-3	TGCGCCAGCAGTGACGGGACAGCGAGCTCTGGAAACACCATATATTTT	CASSDGTASSGNTIYF
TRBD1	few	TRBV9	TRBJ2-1	TGTGCCAGCAGCGAAGGGACAGTCTCCTACAATGAGCAGTTCTTC	CASSEGTVSYNEQFF
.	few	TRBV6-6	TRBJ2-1	TGTGCCAGCAGTCGCTCGGGACTCAGAGGCAATGAGCAGTTCTTC	CASSRSGLRGNEQFF
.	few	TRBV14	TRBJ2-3	TGTGCCAGCAGCCAAGTGGGGGGACTCACAGATACGCAGTATTTT	CASSQVGGLTDTQYF
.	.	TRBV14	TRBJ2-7	TGTGCCAGCAGCCAAAGTCTGGGCGATTTCTCCTACGAGCAGTACTTC	CASSQSLGDFSYEQYF